These 30 T cell receptor beta chains were all obtained from the same sample, sequenced in a study of T cell changes during pregnancy in multiple sclerosis. Sequencing was performed with immunoSEQ multiplex PCR; in TCRdb, only in-frame clones are kept and a portion is missing. The repertoire holds around 70,000 clones, with roughly 90% as singletons. This sample comprised peripheral blood, obtained in the second trimester of pregnancy. Receptor source: a female donor with multiple sclerosis, enrolled in a pregnancy study.

The CDR3 region has the DNA TGTGCCAGCAGTGAAGGGTTGGGAGAGACAGGGCTGATTGGGGGCTACACCTTC. It yields the protein CASSEGLGETGLIGGYTF. The V and J genes are TRBV6-1 and TRBJ1-2, with 7 nucleotides matching TRBD1. The J segment lost 8 bases and the V segment lost 1 base, leaving 19 bases of the junction unmatched. Germline CDR1 MNHNS, CDR2 SASEGT. This CDR3 is 18 amino acids long.

This clone was found once. The rearrangement links TRBV19 to TRBJ1-1; 7 nucleotides align to TRBD1. Germline V lookup: CDR1 LNHDA, CDR2 SQIVND (reference sequence). V lost 3 bases to trimming and J lost 3 bases; unmatched junction nucleotides: 1. There are 13 residues in the CDR3. CDR3 region: CASSIDRDTEAFF. Here the CDR3 DNA reads TGTGCCAGTAGTATCGACAGGGACACTGAAGCTTTCTTT.

This rearrangement joins TRBV5-1 to TRBJ1-1, with 7 positions matching TRBD1. The trim removed 0 bases at V and 7 bases at J, leaving 9 bases unmatched. The length of the CDR3 is 15 residues. CDR1 and CDR2 (germline): SGHRS, YFSETQ. This CDR3 reads CASSLVFMRDSEAFF. CDR3 bases: TGCGCCAGCAGCTTGGTATTCATGAGGGACAGTGAAGCTTTCTTT.

The rearrangement links TRBV7-9 to TRBJ2-7; TRBD1 aligns across 7 bases. Per germline, CDR1 SEHNR and CDR2 FQNEAQ (reference sequence). The CDR3 totals 15 residues. V gave up 5 bases and J gave up 0 bases; unmatched junction bases: 7. CDR3 coding DNA: TGTGCCAGCAGCGGAGCCAGGGGGAGCTCCTACGAGCAGTACTTC. Its translation is CASSGARGSSYEQYF.

This chain joins TRBV30 and TRBJ2-2; tentative D call: TRBD2 (6 bases). The CDR3 extends over 14 amino acids. Trimming removed 2 bases from V and 2 bases from J, with 9 bases in between. Per germline, CDR1 GTSNPN and CDR2 SVGIG (reference sequence). In nucleotides, the CDR3 is TGTGCCTGGAGTCGGGGGATCAACACCGGGGAGCTGTTTTTT. Protein sequence: CAWSRGINTGELFF.

The rearrangement links TRBV28 to TRBJ1-6; possible D gene TRBD1, 6 bases. Germline V gene data show CDR1 as MDHEN and CDR2 as SYDVKM. This CDR3 is 17 amino acids long. V was cut by 6 bases and J by 13 bases, with 28 bases left in between. The CDR3 nucleotides are TGTGCCAGCAGCATAGGGGGGGTGAAGTTAGCCTCCAGGCCCCTCCACTTT. It codes for CASSIGGVKLASRPLHF.

This rearrangement joins TRBV5-5 to TRBJ1-6; 8 positions match TRBD1. This CDR3 is 16 amino acids long. The germline V gene has CDR1 SGHKS and CDR2 YYEKEE (reference sequence). V dropped 5 bases and J dropped 8; count of bases not matched to a gene: 12. The CDR3 here is CASSKYRGEEHSPLHF. CDR3 DNA: TGTGCCAGCAGTAAATACAGGGGGGAGGAGCATTCACCCCTCCACTTT. The full variable domain, its missing parts supplied by reference TRBV5-5 and TRBJ1-6, is DAGVTQSPTHLIKTRGQQVTLRCSPISGHKSVSWYQQVLGQGPQFIFQYYEKEERGRGNFPDRFSARQFPNYSSELNVNALLLGDSALYLCASSKYRGEEHSPLHFGNGTRLTVT.

The J gene is TRBJ2-2, the V gene TRBV15; D might be TRBD1 (6 bases). This CDR3 contains 15 residues. V lost 3 bases and J 0 bases, leaving 8 bases between the germline ends. CDR1 LNHNV and CDR2 YYDKDF come from the germline V gene (reference sequence). This chain's CDR3 is CATSSGQPNTGELFF. The CDR3 bases are TGTGCCACCAGCAGCGGACAGCCGAACACCGGGGAGCTGTTTTTT.

The chain employs TRBV9 and TRBJ2-7; 8 bases are a match to TRBD1. This CDR3 is 15 amino acids long. Germline CDR1 is SGDLS and CDR2 is YYNGEE. The J segment lost 6 bases and the V segment lost 3 bases, leaving 11 bases of the junction unmatched. The CDR3 protein is CASSAKGQGVGEQYF. As DNA, the CDR3 is TGTGCCAGCAGCGCAAAAGGACAGGGCGTAGGCGAGCAGTACTTC.

The chain joins TRBV10-3 to TRBJ1-5, with D unresolved. The V gene lost 3 bases and the J gene lost 3 bases, with 9 bases spanning the gap. The CDR3 extends over 14 amino acids. Germline V gives CDR1 ENHRY, CDR2 SYGVKD. CDR3 amino acids: CAISDGSYNQPQHF. CDR3 bases: TGTGCCATCAGTGACGGGAGCTACAATCAGCCCCAGCATTTT.

The chain couples TRBV28 to TRBJ2-5, with D unclear. CDR1 is MDHEN and CDR2 is SYDVKM in the germline V gene. With 6 bases removed from V and 1 base from J, the gap between germline ends came to 12 bases. The CDR3 has 14 amino acids. CDR3 loop: CASSSPTFQETQYF. The CDR3 coding sequence is TGTGCCAGCAGCTCCCCAACATTCCAAGAGACCCAGTACTTC.

The chain combines TRBV10-3 with TRBJ2-7; weak D call: TRBD1 (6 bases). The CDR3 consists of 15 residues. V was cut by 2 bases and J by 2 bases, with 13 bases left in between. Germline CDR1 reads ENHRY; CDR2 reads SYGVKD. CDR3 sequence (DNA): TGTGCCATCAGTGAGCAGGAAGGGGGTACCTACGAGCAGTACTTC. Translating gives CAISEQEGGTYEQYF.

V and J are TRBV7-2 and TRBJ2-7; no firm D call. CDR3 length equals 16 residues. The ends were cut back, 2 bases at V and 3 bases at J, with 17 bases in the middle. Germline CDR1 is SGHTA and CDR2 is FQGNSA. CDR3 DNA sequence: TGTGCCAGCAGCTTAAACCCCCCGCCGGTAAACTACGAGCAGTACTTC. The encoded protein is CASSLNPPPVNYEQYF.

CDR3 bases: TGTGCCAGCAGTTCGGGTCTAGGGGGAGGAAACACCATATATTTT. Residues: CASSSGLGGGNTIYF. This chain uses TRBV27 with TRBJ1-3; D might be TRBD1 (6 bases). With 4 bases removed from V and 4 bases from J, the gap between germline ends came to 14 bases. This CDR3 is 15 amino acids long. Germline V lookup: CDR1 MNHEY, CDR2 SMNVEV (reference sequence).

The rearrangement links TRBV11-1 to TRBJ2-2, with a possible D match to TRBD2 (5 bases). The CDR3 spans 16 residues. Germline CDR1 SGHAT, CDR2 FQDESV (reference sequence). Trimming pared 5 bases from V and 1 base from J, leaving 14 bases between. CDR3 region: CASSLEGPLNTGELFF. CDR3 DNA: TGTGCCAGCAGCCTTGAGGGTCCCCTGAACACCGGGGAGCTGTTTTTT.

The chain employs TRBV28 and TRBJ1-6; D possibly corresponds to TRBD1 (6 bases). V was pared by 6 bases and J by 14 bases, with 20 bases between. Germline lookup yields CDR1 MDHEN and CDR2 SYDVKM. This CDR3 comprises 14 residues. The CDR3 DNA reads as TGTGCCAGCAGCACCGGGACAAAACGGGGGGCCCTCCACTTT. It encodes CASSTGTKRGALHF.

V is TRBV2 and J is TRBJ1-3; a weak D match, TRBD1 (5 bases). Germline V gives CDR1 SNHLY, CDR2 FYNNEI. The CDR3 consists of 13 residues. V was shortened by 7 bases and J by 4 bases, with 11 bases between the two germline ends. The CDR3 region has the DNA TGTGCCAGCACCTTTCGGGGGGGAAACACCATATATTTT. Residues: CASTFRGGNTIYF.

This chain connects TRBV28 to TRBJ1-2, with 8 bases that match TRBD1. Germline V gene data show CDR1 as MDHEN and CDR2 as SYDVKM. The length of the CDR3 is 13 residues. V was pared by 5 bases and J by 7 bases, with 6 bases of the junction left unmatched. The CDR3 loop is CASSTRQGFGYTF. CDR3 in DNA: TGTGCCAGCAGTACCCGACAGGGGTTTGGCTACACCTTC.

V and J are TRBV7-9 and TRBJ2-3; 12 nucleotides agree with TRBD2. J was trimmed by 1 base and V by 2 bases; bases with no gene match: 7. Germline assignment: CDR1 SEHNR and CDR2 FQNEAQ (reference sequence). The CDR3 spans 18 residues. The CDR3 protein is CASSLTSGRSPGTDTQYF. DNA of the CDR3: TGTGCCAGCAGCTTAACTAGCGGGAGGAGCCCGGGCACAGATACGCAGTATTTT.

The gene calls are TRBV19 and TRBJ2-3; TRBD1 might be the D (5 bases). V gave up 4 bases and J gave up 3 bases, with 11 bases separating them. This CDR3 region has 14 residues. CDR1 and CDR2 (germline): LNHDA, SQIVND (reference sequence). This chain's CDR3 is CASSKQGRTDTQYF. CDR3 bases: TGTGCCAGTAGTAAGCAGGGTCGGACAGATACGCAGTATTTT.

The V and J genes are TRBV28 and TRBJ1-5; TRBD1 aligns across 7 bases. V shed 7 bases, J shed 5 bases, and the junction held 11 bases outside the gene matches. Germline V gives CDR1 MDHEN, CDR2 SYDVKM. The CDR3 is 15 residues long. CDR3 bases: TGTGCCAGCACCTTACTGACAGGGAATTATCAGCCCCAGCATTTT. Translation: CASTLLTGNYQPQHF.

The CDR3 bases are TGCGCCAGCAGGGTTCAGAATCCTTTCAATGAGCAGTTCTTC. Amino acids: CASRVQNPFNEQFF. The V gene is TRBV4-3, the J gene TRBJ2-1; D remains ambiguous. The V gene lost 6 bases and the J gene lost 6 bases, with 15 bases spanning the gap. CDR3 size: 14 residues. CDR1 and CDR2 (germline): LGHNA, YSLEER.

The chain is built from TRBV27 and TRBJ2-1; 11 bases are a match to TRBD2. CDR3 length: 19 residues. Germline lookup yields CDR1 MNHEY and CDR2 SMNVEV (reference sequence). Germline trimming cut 3 bases from V and 2 bases from J; bases unmatched to any gene: 12. The CDR3 is CASSLGLAGGMLTYNEQFF. In nucleotides, the CDR3 is TGTGCCAGCAGTTTGGGGCTAGCGGGGGGAATGTTAACCTACAATGAGCAGTTCTTC.

The chain has TRBV29-1 and TRBJ2-7, with D perhaps TRBD1 (6 bases). V lost 7 bases to trimming and J lost 6 bases, with 13 bases between them. CDR1 SQVTM and CDR2 ANQGSEA come from the germline V gene. CDR3 length: 11 residues. The CDR3 loop is CSALTGREQYF. The DNA for the CDR3 is TGCAGCGCCCTTACAGGGCGCGAGCAGTACTTC.

This chain joins TRBV14 and TRBJ1-1, with 8 bases fitting TRBD1. This CDR3 has 13 residues. CDR1 SGHDN and CDR2 FVKESK come from the germline V gene. V was clipped by 4 bases and J by 4 bases; unmatched bases: 2. The CDR3 coding sequence is TGTGCCAGCAGCCTTACAGGGGGCACTGAAGCTTTCTTT. Translating gives CASSLTGGTEAFF.

The chain links TRBV21-1 to TRBJ2-3; TRBD2 is taken as the D call from the table, unchecked against the DNA. TRBV21-1 is described as a pseudogene. The CDR3 sequence is 16 residues long. The CDR3 region is CASSKEESHYTDTQYF. The CDR3 DNA reads as TGTGCCAGCAGCAAAGAGGAATCGCACTACACAGATACGCAGTATTTT.

This chain links TRBV28 with TRBJ2-3; 11 bases line up with TRBD2. The CDR3 is 15 residues long. V shed 5 bases, J shed 1 base, and the junction held 2 bases outside the gene matches. Germline lookup yields CDR1 MDHEN and CDR2 SYDVKM. The CDR3 protein is CASSPLAGGTDTQYF. CDR3 in DNA: TGTGCCAGCAGTCCACTAGCGGGGGGCACAGATACGCAGTATTTT.

The V gene is TRBV2, the J gene TRBJ2-5, with 16 bases that match TRBD2. The ends lost 4 bases at V and 2 bases at J; junction bases unmatched: 4. This CDR3 contains 17 residues. CDR1 is SNHLY, CDR2 FYNNEI, per germline. The CDR3 DNA follows: TGTGCCAGCAGTGGTGGGGGACTAGCGGGGGGGCAAGAGACCCAGTACTTC. Translated, it gives CASSGGGLAGGQETQYF. The full variable domain, rest sourced from reference TRBV2 and TRBJ2-5, is EPEVTQTPSHQVTQMGQEVILRCVPISNHLYFYWYRQILGQKVEFLVSFYNNEISEKSEIFDDQFSVERPDGSNFTLKIRSTKLEDSAMYFCASSGGGLAGGQETQYFGPGTRLLVL.

This clone was recorded only once. J is TRBJ2-1 and V is TRBV4-3; 11 bases fit TRBD2. V was clipped by 2 bases and J by 9 bases; unmatched bases: 6. The CDR3 runs to 15 residues. Germline lookup yields CDR1 LGHNA and CDR2 YSLEER. CDR3 coding DNA: TGCGCCAGCAGCCAATTAGCGGGGGGGCCCGGTGAGCAGTTCTTC. Translating it yields CASSQLAGGPGEQFF.

The chain joins TRBV9 to TRBJ2-1; 9 nucleotides agree with TRBD1. There are 16 residues in the CDR3. The trim removed 0 bases at V and 4 bases at J, leaving 5 bases unmatched. Germline V gene sequence: CDR1 SGDLS, CDR2 YYNGEE. The DNA of the CDR3 is TGTGCCAGCAGCGTAGGGGGGACAGGGATATACAATGAGCAGTTCTTC. It translates to CASSVGGTGIYNEQFF.